This T cell receptor (beta chain) was recorded in a study of a mutant IDH1 vaccine in newly diagnosed glioma (dated by TCRdb to about 2021). For the wider study: Across visits V03 through V10, patients got a total of eight vaccinations, given in weeks 1, 3, 5, 7, 11, 15, 19 and 23. Vaccination began 4-6 weeks after radiotherapy alone, or alongside temozolomide cycles in the chemotherapy-containing groups. Of the approximately 34 patients who were treated, around 60% were male and roughly 38% were female, and the mean age was roughly 40 years. Prior to enrollment, patients had been given standard therapy consisting of radiotherapy alone, temozolomide alone, or radiochemotherapy with temozolomide, with the combination given to most patients. Peripheral blood was collected at six visits: V03 (baseline), V05, V07, V10, V12 and V13. Longitudinal TCRB deep sequencing was done for fewer than 30 treated patients, wherever samples were available for exploratory analyses.

The study at large found these results: Pseudoprogression seemed to be unrelated to changes in the top peripheral T cell clonotypes found by TCRB sequencing. The authors noted that analyses of patient blood samples could not be reproduced because of sample limitations. Immune responses induced by the vaccine were seen in around 93% of patients across multiple MHC alleles. Selection of PBMC samples for TCRB deep sequencing was based on availability.

To prepare the library, the immunoSEQ multiplex PCR assay was applied. Rearranged TCR beta chain sequences were amplified using the hsTCRB Kit according to the manufacturer's protocol. Sequencing of TCRB libraries was carried out on an Illumina MiSeq. On the authors' methods: The proprietary platform of the kit vendor was used for demultiplexing, trimming and gene mapping. Sourced from immuneACCESS, this table was stored by TCRdb with only in-frame sequences that have V and J called. A share of the clones is absent; for the studies checked, an unresolved V gene accounts for under half, and the remainder has no known explanation. V and J calls and clone size are as listed in that table; D and trimming were resolved from the DNA. The sample table lists roughly 120,000 clones, roughly 77% of them with a count of one. The ten largest clonotypes hold 5.5% of the sample. Interpreted using the paper, the time point label stands for: week 11, during vaccination. Each vaccine dose was 300 ug of a 20-mer mutant IDH1 peptide in Montanide, given subcutaneously with topical imiquimod. Donors had newly diagnosed WHO grade 3 or 4 IDH1-mutant astrocytomas with loss of nuclear ATRX. The samples were drawn from NOA16, a multicentre, single-arm, open-label phase I trial in Germany that tested a mutant IDH1 peptide vaccine in humans for the first time. Genomic DNA for TCRB sequencing was isolated from EDTA blood with the DNeasy Blood and Tissue Kit.

According to the germline V gene, CDR1 reads SNHLY and CDR2 reads FYNNEI. Germline trimming: 3 bases from V, 1 base from J; junction bases outside gene matches: 5. From cysteine to phenylalanine, the CDR3 is 15 amino acids long. The CDR3 DNA has 45 bases and is translated from base 1. As concerns this clone: Its antigen is still unknown. Within one base of it there is no much larger clone, and no base qualities were kept.

The sequence links TRBV2 to TRBJ2-5, and 7 junctional nucleotides match TRBD1. This sequence was found in a middle-aged man with glioma. The specimen was PBMCs, collected from a glioma patient whose treatment included an IDH1 peptide vaccine. The nucleotide sequence is TGTGCCAGCAGTGATCACAGGGGCCCCCAAGAGACCCAGTACTTC. Translated, this is CASSDHRGPQETQYF.